This entry lists 25 T cell receptor beta chains sequenced from one sample in a study of spatial heterogeneity in lung cancer. Study-wide findings and caveats: Within tumors, counts of expanded alpha and beta TCRs tracked tumor mutation counts.

These TCRs are of unknown antigen specificity. TCRdb recomputed calls from the 5' RACE reads with MiXCR, one row per CDR3 protein. The sample includes some 4,000 distinct CDR3 sequences, roughly 35% seen only once; the top ten take under 30%. Time point in this sample: sample taken at primary tumor resection. The source material was lung tumor tissue, sampled at surgery. Every receptor here comes from a male donor with early-stage non-small cell lung cancer.

V and J are TRBV5-1 and TRBJ2-1, with 8 positions matching TRBD2. CDR1 is SGHRS and CDR2 is YFSETQ in the germline V gene. The V gene end was trimmed by 2 bases and the J gene end by 7 bases; junction bases not matched to a gene: 8. This CDR3 is 15 amino acids long. Here the CDR3 reads CASSLTSGAGNEQFF. In DNA, the CDR3 is TGCGCCAGCAGCTTAACTAGCGGCGCAGGGAATGAGCAGTTCTTC.

The chain is built from TRBV4-1 and TRBJ2-7; D is unclear. V lost 4 bases, J lost 0 bases, and 10 bases lay in between. The V gene's germline CDR1 is MGHRA and CDR2 YSYEKL. The length of the CDR3 is 14 residues. The CDR3 coding sequence is TGCGCCAGCAGCCCTTGGACCCACTCCTACGAGCAGTACTTC. Translating gives CASSPWTHSYEQYF.

This chain links TRBV20-1 with TRBJ2-3, with 11 nucleotides matching TRBD2. Germline CDR1 and CDR2: DFQATT and SNEGSKA (reference sequence). The CDR3 length is 15 residues. Trimming at V came to 5 bases and at J to 3 bases, leaving 7 bases not matched to a gene. In DNA form, the CDR3 reads TGCAGTGCTGGACGCAGACTAGCGGGAACAGATACGCAGTATTTT. Translated: CSAGRRLAGTDTQYF.

The J gene is TRBJ2-3, the V gene TRBV4-3; 7 bases match TRBD2. Germline lookup yields CDR1 LGHNA and CDR2 YSLEER. V was clipped by 0 bases and J by 4 bases; unmatched bases: 10. This CDR3 is built from 17 residues. CDR3 DNA sequence: TGCGCCAGCAGCCAAGACCTTGCGGGAGTAAGGGCAGATACGCAGTATTTT. Its translation: CASSQDLAGVRADTQYF.

The J gene is TRBJ1-5, the V gene TRBV30; no definite D call. The CDR3 totals 12 residues. The germline V gene encodes CDR1 GTSNPN and CDR2 SVGIG (reference sequence). Trimming left V 8 bases short and J 2 bases short, with 10 bases between. CDR3 sequence (DNA): TGTGCCGGAGGTCGGGGCAATCAGCCCCAGCATTTT. The encoded protein is CAGGRGNQPQHF.

The V call is TRBV6-5, the J call TRBJ2-5, with D possibly TRBD2 on 5 matching bases. V lost 4 bases and J 0 bases, leaving 9 bases between the germline ends. The CDR3 is 14 residues long. The germline V gene has CDR1 MNHEY and CDR2 SVGAGI. This CDR3 reads CASSLTKYQETQYF. CDR3 coding DNA: TGTGCCAGCAGTTTGACTAAGTACCAAGAGACCCAGTACTTC.

This chain uses TRBV12-3 or TRBV12-4 with TRBJ2-6; possible D gene TRBD1, 6 bases. CDR3 length equals 16 residues. V shed 5 bases and J shed 0 bases, with 11 bases lying between them. The CDR3 region is CASSPGTSSGANVLTF. In nucleotides, the CDR3 is TGTGCCAGCAGTCCCGGGACAAGCTCTGGGGCCAACGTCCTGACTTTC.

This clonotype was observed a few times. The rearrangement joins TRBV7-2 to TRBJ2-7; D tentatively fits TRBD1 or TRBD2 (6 bases each). From germline, CDR1 is SGHTA and CDR2 FQGNSA. Trimming left V 1 base short and J 3 bases short, with 19 bases between. The CDR3 is made up of 17 amino acids. Here the CDR3 reads CASSLVGGAGAGYEQYF. The CDR3 coding sequence is TGTGCCAGCAGCTTAGTGGGGGGCGCAGGAGCAGGCTACGAGCAGTACTTC.

The V gene is TRBV6-2 or TRBV6-3, the J gene TRBJ2-5; 9 bases match TRBD1. V lost 8 bases, J lost 5 bases, and 6 bases stayed unmatched. The CDR3 spans 13 residues. Germline CDR1 is MNHEY and CDR2 is SVGEGT. Here the CDR3 reads CASGDRVPETQYF. DNA of the CDR3: TGTGCCAGCGGGGACAGGGTCCCTGAGACCCAGTACTTC.

This clonotype has a handful of counts. In DNA form, the CDR3 reads TGTGCCAGCAGCCGCTGGATAGGGGGCTACGAGCAGTACTTC. It is translated as CASSRWIGGYEQYF. This sequence joins TRBV12-3 or TRBV12-4 and TRBJ2-7; TRBD1 is a possible D gene (6 bases). This CDR3 comprises 14 residues. V was pared by 6 bases and J by 3 bases, with 15 bases between.

The V and J genes are TRBV7-2 and TRBJ2-7; D might be TRBD1 (5 bases). Deletions cut 1 base from V and 2 bases from J, with 6 bases between. The CDR3 runs 13 residues. Germline values: CDR1 SGHTA, CDR2 FQGNSA. The CDR3 reads CASSLETAYEQYF. The CDR3 DNA follows: TGTGCCAGCAGCTTAGAGACAGCCTACGAGCAGTACTTC.

The genes are TRBV28 and TRBJ2-7; 11 bases agree with TRBD2. The germline V gene has CDR1 MDHEN and CDR2 SYDVKM. The CDR3 consists of 15 residues. V lost 4 bases and J lost 9; bases outside the gene matches: 11. The DNA for the CDR3 is TGTGCCAGCAGTTCATGGGGGACTAGCGGTGCTGGGCAGTACTTC. Translation gives CASSSWGTSGAGQYF.

This clonotype is labeled medium-sized (0.01 to 0.1%). V is TRBV6-1 and J is TRBJ2-7; 8 nucleotides match TRBD1. The junction had 4 bases not matched to a gene; V was cut back by 10 bases and J by 2 bases. Per germline, CDR1 MNHNS and CDR2 SASEGT. The CDR3 runs 12 residues. CDR3 loop: CATGQGAYEQYF. CDR3 in DNA: TGTGCCACTGGACAGGGTGCCTACGAGCAGTACTTC.

This chain uses TRBV7-2 with TRBJ2-5; 9 bases align to TRBD1. Germline V gives CDR1 SGHTA, CDR2 FQGNSA. Unmatched junction bases numbered 8, after V lost 1 base and J lost 5 bases. The CDR3 spans 16 residues. CDR3 sequence reads: CASSLENRGLGETQYF. Written as DNA, the CDR3 is TGTGCCAGCAGCTTAGAGAACAGGGGGCTTGGCGAGACCCAGTACTTC.

This clonotype was counted between two and nine times. This chain connects TRBV4-1 to TRBJ2-3; no clear D. Deletions cut 5 bases from V and 6 bases from J, with 12 bases between. The CDR3 extends over 13 amino acids. Germline assignment: CDR1 MGHRA and CDR2 YSYEKL. CDR3 sequence: CASSFSAPDTQYF. In nucleotides, the CDR3 is TGCGCCAGCAGCTTCTCCGCGCCTGATACGCAGTATTTT.

This clonotype came up a few times. The chain links TRBV7-2 to TRBJ2-3; 9 bases agree with TRBD2. The length of the CDR3 is 16 residues. Germline CDR1 reads SGHTA; CDR2 reads FQGNSA. Losses at the gene ends were 3 bases for V and 4 bases for J; bases not matched to a gene: 8. This CDR3 reads CASSFRAGGRADTQYF. CDR3 sequence (DNA): TGTGCCAGCAGCTTTCGGGCGGGAGGGCGCGCAGATACGCAGTATTTT.

The J gene is TRBJ2-5, the V gene TRBV5-1; no definite D call. Trimming removed 4 bases from V and 4 bases from J, with 11 bases in between. The CDR3 is 13 residues long. From germline, CDR1 is SGHRS and CDR2 YFSETQ. The CDR3 DNA follows: TGCGCCAGCAGCGGCCGAGTCCGAGAGACCCAGTACTTC. Translation gives CASSGRVRETQYF.

The rearrangement uses TRBV7-8 and TRBJ2-7; D possibly uses TRBD1 or TRBD2 (5 bases each). With 5 bases removed from V and 2 bases from J, the gap between germline ends came to 16 bases. Germline lookup yields CDR1 SGHVS and CDR2 FQNEAQ. The CDR3 loop spans 15 amino acids. CDR3 bases: TGTGCCAGCAGCCCCGGCCGAGGGGTCACCTACGAGCAGTACTTC. Its translation is CASSPGRGVTYEQYF.

The chain combines TRBV29-1 with TRBJ2-4; D is undetermined. The V gene's germline CDR1 is SQVTM and CDR2 ANQGSEA. Trimming took 7 bases from V and 1 from J, leaving 11 bases between them. The CDR3 runs to 13 residues. The CDR3 DNA sequence: TGCAGCGCCCACCATATGGCCAAAAACATTCAGTACTTC. This encodes CSAHHMAKNIQYF. The whole variable domain, filled in from reference TRBV29-1 and TRBJ2-4, reads SAVISQKPSRDICQRGTSLTIQCQVDSQVTMMFWYRQQPGQSLTLIATANQGSEATYESGFVIDKFPISRPNLTFSTLTVSNMSPEDSSIYLCSAHHMAKNIQYFGAGTRLSVL.

V and J are TRBV7-8 and TRBJ2-7; TRBD2 matches 7 bases. The CDR3 length is 17 residues. Germline V gene sequence: CDR1 SGHVS, CDR2 FQNEAQ. After removal of 3 bases from V and 6 bases from J, the junction contained 17 bases not matched to a gene. The CDR3 spells CASSFPLRLARAGEQYF. The DNA for the CDR3 is TGTGCCAGCAGCTTTCCCCTCCGACTAGCTCGAGCGGGCGAGCAGTACTTC.

The rearrangement joins TRBV20-1 to TRBJ2-7; TRBD2 agrees at 7 bases. This CDR3 is built from 15 residues. Trimming at V came to 5 bases and at J to 6 bases, leaving 16 bases not matched to a gene. CDR1 and CDR2 from the germline V gene are DFQATT and SNEGSKA (reference sequence). Here the CDR3 DNA reads TGCAGTGCTCCTAGGGCCGCGACTAGCCCCCCCGAGCAGTACTTC. It translates to CSAPRAATSPPEQYF.

The chain recombines TRBV10-3 with TRBJ2-5, with TRBD1 as a possible D gene (7 bases). The CDR3 sequence is 13 residues long. Germline lookup yields CDR1 ENHRY and CDR2 SYGVKD. The V gene lost 7 bases and the J gene lost 2 bases, with 11 bases spanning the gap. The CDR3 loop reads CAIKSGGQETQYF. The CDR3 DNA follows: TGTGCCATCAAATCAGGGGGGCAAGAGACCCAGTACTTC.

The chain links TRBV5-1 to TRBJ2-7; TRBD1 agrees at 8 bases. CDR1 is SGHRS, CDR2 YFSETQ, per germline. This CDR3 has 16 residues. Trimming at V came to 2 bases and at J to 0 bases, leaving 7 bases not matched to a gene. CDR3 protein: CASSFPDRGDSYEQYF. The CDR3 region has the DNA TGCGCCAGCAGCTTCCCCGACAGGGGCGACTCCTACGAGCAGTACTTC.

This clonotype is labeled as hyperexpanded (1% or more). The J gene is TRBJ2-5, the V gene TRBV5-4; no firm D call. Germline CDR1 SGHNT, CDR2 YYREEE (reference sequence). V gave up 0 bases and J gave up 2 bases, with 5 bases separating them. The CDR3 covers 13 residues. The CDR3 DNA reads as TGTGCCAGCAGCTTGGACATTCAAGAGACCCAGTACTTC. It codes for CASSLDIQETQYF.

The chain employs TRBV20-1 and TRBJ2-1; D possibly corresponds to TRBD2 (7 bases). V was shortened by 6 bases and J by 7 bases, with 13 bases between the two germline ends. CDR1 is DFQATT, CDR2 SNEGSKA, per germline (reference sequence). This CDR3 has 12 residues. The DNA for the CDR3 is TGCAGTGCCCTGGGGGGGCCGAATGAGCAGTTCTTC. Amino acids: CSALGGPNEQFF.